What follows is one T cell receptor (beta chain) and its context. Its target is unknown. The PCR had 60 Vbeta and 13 Jbeta primers. Here immunoSEQ multiplex PCR was the method, and the copy in TCRdb shows in-frame clones only, minus some. The sample lists over 150,000 clones, roughly 75% occurring once. This entry is derived from a study of cytomegalovirus exposure and HLA in healthy donors. As for the study in general: Among the approximately 400 genotyped donors, just over 80% were placed in the Caucasian-associated ancestry cluster. Notes on the study in general: More clonal expansion characterized HLA-associated TCR beta chains than equally common others in a later analysis. Whilst most TCR sequences proved rare, a subset of public TCRs occurred across many donors.

Per germline, CDR1 PRHDT and CDR2 FYEKMQ (reference sequence). J gave up 2 bases and V 4 bases, and 8 bases lay outside the gene matches. The CDR3 has 16 amino acids. The V and J genes are TRBV13 and TRBJ2-5; 9 nucleotides align to TRBD2. The clonotype comes from a man aged 25-45 years in good health and CMV-seropositive. The sample comprised PBMCs. The CDR3 sequence: CASSSSGRGGQETQYF. Written as DNA, the CDR3 is TGTGCCAGCAGCTCCTCTGGGCGGGGGGGACAAGAGACCCAGTACTTC. Filled out from reference TRBV13 and TRBJ2-5, the complete variable domain reads AAGVIQSPRHLIKEKRETATLKCYPIPRHDTVYWYQQGPGQDPQFLISFYEKMQSDKGSIPDRFSAQQFSDYHSELNMSSLELGDSALYFCASSSSGRGGQETQYFGPGTRLLVL.